This TCR beta chain stems from a study of shared clonotypes between healthy human individuals. Study overall: The plates for each donor numbered three CD4 naive, three CD4 memory, two CD8 naive and one CD8 memory.

Here immunoSEQ multiplex PCR was the method, and the copy in TCRdb shows in-frame clones only, minus some. Of 950,000 to 1,100,000 clones in the sample, 75% to 85% were seen once. Germline lookup yields CDR1 WSHSY and CDR2 SAAADI. The V end was cut by 0 bases, the J end by 10 bases, with 19 bases between. The CDR3 has 16 residues. The chain joins TRBV10-2 to TRBJ2-1, with D perhaps matching TRBD2 (7 bases). The receptor's source is a man aged 18-30 years in good health. Some clones in this sample may be carry-over from other donors' samples. The sample comprised memory CD4+ T cells from PBMCs. Subset specified: CD45RA-negative fraction. CDR3 protein: CASSESSRTASGEQFF. The CDR3 nucleotides read TGCGCCAGCAGTGAGTCTTCTCGGACAGCTAGCGGCGAGCAGTTCTTC.